These T cell receptor beta chains were read from a single sample in a study of PD-1 blockade in classical Hodgkin lymphoma. Sequencing used immunoSEQ multiplex PCR; TCRdb keeps in-frame clones, though not all of them. The sample comprises 15,000 to 20,000 clones, about nine tenths of which are singletons, and about 4.2% rests with the top ten. Sequences were obtained from peripheral blood mononuclear cells (PBMCs). Source of these receptors: a human donor with classical Hodgkin lymphoma. The CDR3 runs from the conserved cysteine through the conserved F or W. D genes are given only for firm matches. The listing skips clone size in some rows; elsewhere it reads once, few, many or a size class.

length,D,V,J,size,DNA,CDR3
13,-,TRBV19,TRBJ2-1,-,TGTGCCAGTAGTGCCGTCACGGCCAATGAGCAGTTCTTC,CASSAVTANEQFF
14,TRBD1,TRBV5-8,TRBJ1-1,-,TGTGCCAGCAGCTTGCGGGACAGGGTCACTGAAGCTTTCTTT,CASSLRDRVTEAFF
15,TRBD1,TRBV19,TRBJ2-5,few,TGTGCCAGTAGTCCCCGGACAGGGATAAGCGAGACCCAGTACTTC,CASSPRTGISETQYF
12,-,TRBV7-2,TRBJ2-1,-,TGTGCCAGTGGAGACACACACAATGAGCAGTTCTTC,CASGDTHNEQFF
14,-,TRBV18,TRBJ1-1,-,TGTGCCAGCTCACCCGACAGAAAGAACACTGAAGCTTTCTTT,CASSPDRKNTEAFF
14,-,TRBV27,TRBJ1-1,few,TGTGCCAGCAGTTCTCCAGGGCTGAACACTGAAGCTTTCTTT,CASSSPGLNTEAFF
13,TRBD1,TRBV9,TRBJ2-1,-,TGTGCCAGCAGCACGGGACAGGGGGGTGAGCAGTTCTTC,CASSTGQGGEQFF
14,-,TRBV28,TRBJ2-5,-,TGTGCCAGCAGCGAAGGGGGTCGGCAAGAGACCCAGTACTTC,CASSEGGRQETQYF
13,-,TRBV19,TRBJ1-5,-,TGTGCCAGTAGTAGAGGGACGGCTCAGCCCCAGCATTTT,CASSRGTAQPQHF
14,TRBD1,TRBV27,TRBJ1-5,few,TGTGCCAGTTCTAAACAGGGGGCAGGTCAGCCCCAGCATTTT,CASSKQGAGQPQHF
15,TRBD2,TRBV28,TRBJ2-7,-,TGTGCCAGCAGTACCGCCGGGGGGGGTTCCTACGAGCAGTACTTC,CASSTAGGGSYEQYF
18,TRBD1,TRBV28,TRBJ1-5,-,TGTGCCAGCAGTTTATGGGTGGGGACAGACCTTAGCAATCAGCCCCAGCATTTT,CASSLWVGTDLSNQPQHF
13,-,TRBV4-3,TRBJ2-3,-,TGCGCCAGCAGCCAGCCGGGCACAGATACGCAGTATTTT,CASSQPGTDTQYF
17,TRBD2,TRBV19,TRBJ2-7,-,TGTGCCAGTAGTGGAACCGTTCGTAGCGGGAGCTCCTACGAGCAGTACTTC,CASSGTVRSGSSYEQYF
14,-,TRBV18,TRBJ1-5,-,TGTGCCAGCTCACCACTGGACCCAAGTCAGCCCCAGCATTTT,CASSPLDPSQPQHF
12,-,TRBV19,TRBJ2-1,-,TGTGCCAGTAGTATTGTAAAAAATGAGCAGTTCTTC,CASSIVKNEQFF
11,-,TRBV14,TRBJ2-1,-,TGTGCCAGCAGCCGCCTGAATGAGCAGTTCTTC,CASSRLNEQFF
12,-,TRBV28,TRBJ1-4,few,TGTGCCAGCAGTGCAAGGATCCAAAAACTGTTTTTT,CASSARIQKLFF
14,-,TRBV28,TRBJ2-1,-,TGTGCCAGCAGATGGCGCGGAACCTACAATGAGCAGTTCTTC,CASRWRGTYNEQFF
13,-,TRBV4-1,TRBJ1-2,-,TGCGCCAGCAGCCCCGGGACAACCTATGGCTACACCTTC,CASSPGTTYGYTF
15,-,TRBV19,TRBJ2-1,-,TGTGCCAGTAGCAGAGGCCGGACAGTGTACAATGAGCAGTTCTTC,CASSRGRTVYNEQFF
14,-,TRBV6-5,TRBJ2-7,-,TGTGCCAGCAGGCGGGTGGGGCCCCCCTACGAGCAGTACTTC,CASRRVGPPYEQYF
15,TRBD1,TRBV19,TRBJ1-1,once,TGTGCCAGTAGTATAATCCCAGGGGGGGTCACTGAAGCTTTCTTT,CASSIIPGGVTEAFF
15,-,TRBV5-5,TRBJ2-5,-,TGTGCCAGCAGCCTAGGGACTGGCCGAGTAGTGACCCAGTACTTC,CASSLGTGRVVTQYF
16,TRBD1,TRBV6-5,TRBJ1-3,-,TGTGCCAGCAGTTCTGGACAGGACTACTCTGGAAACACCATATATTTT,CASSSGQDYSGNTIYF
15,TRBD1,TRBV18,TRBJ2-2,-,TGTGCCAGCTCACGGACAGGGATTATCACCGGGGAGCTGTTTTTT,CASSRTGIITGELFF
15,TRBD1,TRBV27,TRBJ1-5,-,TGTGCCAGCAGATGGACAGGGGGAAGCAATCAGCCCCAGCATTTT,CASRWTGGSNQPQHF
15,TRBD2,TRBV7-2,TRBJ2-7,-,TGTGCCAGCAGCTTAGAAAGGAGCGGGGCTTACGAGCAGTACTTC,CASSLERSGAYEQYF
14,-,TRBV7-2,TRBJ2-7,-,TGTGCCAGCAGCTTAGGTCCGGGAGTTTACGAGCAGTACTTC,CASSLGPGVYEQYF
15,-,TRBV19,TRBJ2-3,few,TGTGCCAGTAGTTACGCGGGGGCAAGCACAGATACGCAGTATTTT,CASSYAGASTDTQYF
15,TRBD1,TRBV9,TRBJ2-5,-,TGTGCCAGCAGCATAGGGACAGGGGGACGGGAGACCCAGTACTTC,CASSIGTGGRETQYF
15,-,TRBV5-1,TRBJ2-5,-,TGCGCCAGCAGCTTGGCCGACAGGAACCAAGAGACCCAGTACTTC,CASSLADRNQETQYF
13,-,TRBV5-1,TRBJ1-2,-,TGCGCCAGCAGCTTGGAGGCGTACTATGGCTACACCTTC,CASSLEAYYGYTF
15,-,TRBV7-8,TRBJ2-7,-,TGTGCCAGCAGCTTAAGCTCGACATGGAAATACGAGCAGTACTTC,CASSLSSTWKYEQYF
13,-,TRBV19,TRBJ2-5,-,TGTGCCAGTAGTTTGCACGGTGGGGAGACCCAGTACTTC,CASSLHGGETQYF
14,-,TRBV18,TRBJ2-5,-,TGTGCCAGCTCACCCGGAATCACGGGGGAGACCCAGTACTTC,CASSPGITGETQYF
15,TRBD1,TRBV7-9,TRBJ2-3,once,TGTGCCAGCAGCCAGTGGACAGGGGTCACAGATACGCAGTATTTT,CASSQWTGVTDTQYF
15,TRBD2,TRBV7-2,TRBJ2-5,-,TGTGCCAGCAGCCGCCTAGCGGGAGGTCTGGAGACCCAGTACTTC,CASSRLAGGLETQYF
17,-,TRBV21-1,TRBJ2-4,-,TGTGCCAGCATCTTAAAAAGGGACAGGGAGGCCAAAAACATTCAGTACTTC,CASILKRDREAKNIQYF
15,-,TRBV25-1,TRBJ2-6,-,TGTGCCAGCAGTGAGCCCCATCCTGGGGCCAACGTCCTGACTTTC,CASSEPHPGANVLTF
14,-,TRBV7-6,TRBJ2-2,-,TGTGCCAGCAGCTTAGCTGCGAACACCGGGGAGCTGTTTTTT,CASSLAANTGELFF
16,-,TRBV19,TRBJ1-5,few,TGTGCCAGTAGTATATTTGCGGGGGGCGGCAATCAGCCCCAGCATTTT,CASSIFAGGGNQPQHF
15,TRBD2,TRBV11-2,TRBJ2-7,-,TGTGCCAGCAGCTTAGAGGCTAGCGGGAGTTACGAGCAGTACTTC,CASSLEASGSYEQYF
16,TRBD2,TRBV7-9,TRBJ2-3,-,TGTGCCAGCAGCCCACCGATAGCGGGAGGGCCAGATACGCAGTATTTT,CASSPPIAGGPDTQYF
16,-,TRBV29-1,TRBJ1-5,-,TGCAGCGTTGAAGCGCGGGGAAAGTTTTGCAATCAGCCCCAGCATTTT,CSVEARGKFCNQPQHF
17,-,TRBV7-2,TRBJ2-1,few,TGTGCCAGCAGCTTAGGGCTTTTCGGAATCTCCTACAATGAGCAGTTCTTC,CASSLGLFGISYNEQFF
19,TRBD2,TRBV15,TRBJ2-7,-,TGTGCCACCAGCAGAGATGTTGGGTTAGGGAGCGGGAGGGCCTACGAGCAGTACTTC,CATSRDVGLGSGRAYEQYF
10,-,TRBV28,TRBJ1-1,-,TGTGCCAGCAGGCAGGGGGAAGCTTTCTTT,CASRQGEAFF
12,TRBD1,TRBV27,TRBJ2-4,-,TGTGCCAGCGGGACAGGGAGGCGGGTTCAGTACTTC,CASGTGRRVQYF
15,-,TRBV7-2,TRBJ2-3,-,TGTGCCAGCAGCTTCTCCAGGGTCAGCTCAGATACGCAGTATTTT,CASSFSRVSSDTQYF
15,-,TRBV5-6,TRBJ1-1,-,TGTGCCAGCAGCTTGCATGGCGGGGCGGACACTGAAGCTTTCTTT,CASSLHGGADTEAFF
16,-,TRBV7-2,TRBJ1-3,-,TGTGCCAGCAGCCCAATGGAGTACACATCTGGAAACACCATATATTTT,CASSPMEYTSGNTIYF
14,TRBD1,TRBV27,TRBJ2-2,-,TGTGCCAGCAGCGGACAGGGGGCTACCGGGGAGCTGTTTTTT,CASSGQGATGELFF
15,-,TRBV28,TRBJ2-1,-,TGTGCCAGCAGTTCCGGTGGGGACTCCTACAATGAGCAGTTCTTC,CASSSGGDSYNEQFF
14,-,TRBV7-2,TRBJ1-1,-,TGTGCCAGCAGCTACGGACAGTTGAACACTGAAGCTTTCTTT,CASSYGQLNTEAFF
15,-,TRBV28,TRBJ2-5,-,TGTGCCAGCAGTCGTCCCGGGACGGCCCAAGAGACCCAGTACTTC,CASSRPGTAQETQYF
16,-,TRBV9,TRBJ2-5,-,TGTGCCAGCAGCGTAGCAAGTAGCTTCGGGCAAGAGACCCAGTACTTC,CASSVASSFGQETQYF
13,-,TRBV30,TRBJ1-1,-,TGTGCCTGGGGTGTTGGGGGGTACACTGAAGCTTTCTTT,CAWGVGGYTEAFF
14,-,TRBV10-1,TRBJ1-1,few,TGCGCCAGCAGTGAAAAGGGCACCTTCACTGAAGCTTTCTTT,CASSEKGTFTEAFF